This entry lists 10 T cell receptor beta chains sequenced from one sample in a study of T-cell memory formation after mild COVID-19. TCRdb independently ran MiXCR on the 5' RACE reads; one entry per CDR3 protein. The sample lists fewer than 550,000 distinct CDR3 sequences; 15% to 20% were seen once. Sequenced sample: PBMCs or a T cell subset sorted from them (not recorded which). Receptors originate from an adult woman who had mild COVID-19 (a few samples of this study predate the infection). Cell type and time point are not known.

The V and J genes are TRBV4-3 and TRBJ2-7, with TRBD1 identical over 7 bases. The CDR3 length is 19 residues. The J segment lost 2 bases and the V segment lost 0 bases, leaving 16 bases of the junction unmatched. The germline gives CDR1 LGHNA, CDR2 YSLEER. The CDR3 nucleotides are TGCGCCAGCAGCCAAGAAGGATGGCCAGGGGGTTTTGGAACCTACGAGCAGTACTTC. This encodes CASSQEGWPGGFGTYEQYF.

For this clonotype: One end of the junction does not line up with germline, which may come from a read error. This chain uses TRBV4-1 with TRBJ2-7; D may be TRBD1 (5 bases). The CDR3 loop spans 15 amino acids. Germline V gives CDR1 MGHRA, CDR2 YSYEKL. The CDR3 region has the DNA TGCGGCAGCAGCCCGTTCGCAGGGAAGTCCTACGAGCAGTACTTC. It specifies CGSSPFAGKSYEQYF.

There are a few counts of this clonotype. This CDR3 reads CASTLGTSDNEQFF. The CDR3 nucleotides are TGTGCCAGCACCCTCGGGACTAGCGACAATGAGCAGTTCTTC. The chain uses TRBV12-3 or TRBV12-4 and TRBJ2-1; TRBD2 matches at 10 bases. The J segment lost 5 bases and the V segment lost 7 bases, leaving 5 bases of the junction unmatched. This CDR3 spans 14 amino acids.

This clonotype turned up a few times. The V and J genes are TRBV5-1 and TRBJ1-2; 7 bases fit TRBD1. The CDR3 spans 14 residues. Germline loops: CDR1 SGHRS, CDR2 YFSETQ. V lost 4 bases to trimming and J lost 3 bases; unmatched junction nucleotides: 6. CDR3 region: CASSQGDSHYGYTF. The CDR3 nucleotides read TGCGCCAGCAGCCAAGGGGACAGCCACTATGGCTACACCTTC.

This clonotype was found a few times. The rearrangement joins TRBV15 to TRBJ1-4; the match to TRBD1 covers 8 bases. V was clipped by 5 bases and J by 8 bases; unmatched bases: 13. Germline lookup yields CDR1 LNHNV and CDR2 YYDKDF (reference sequence). CDR3 length equals 16 residues. The CDR3 loop is CATSGSQGANREKLFF. The CDR3 nucleotides are TGTGCCACCAGCGGATCCCAGGGGGCAAATCGAGAAAAACTGTTTTTT. The variable domain in full, with the rest retrieved from reference TRBV15 and TRBJ1-4, is DAMVIQNPRYQVTQFGKPVTLSCSQTLNHNVMYWYQQKSSQAPKLLFHYYDKDFNNEADTPDNFQSRRPNTSFCFLDIRSPGLGDTAMYLCATSGSQGANREKLFFGSGTQLSVL.

This clonotype was counted a few times. This chain joins TRBV12-3 or TRBV12-4 and TRBJ2-7; TRBD1 aligns across 10 bases. V gave up 7 bases and J gave up 4 bases; unmatched junction bases: 7. The CDR3 consists of 14 residues. CDR3 residues: CASTLDRGIYEQYF. As DNA, the CDR3 is TGTGCCAGCACTCTGGACAGGGGGATTTACGAGCAGTACTTC.

This clonotype has only a few counts. V usage is TRBV5-1 and J usage is TRBJ1-1; tentatively, D is TRBD1 (6 bases). Trimming took off 4 bases at V and 3 bases at J, with 22 bases between the two ends. The germline V gene encodes CDR1 SGHRS and CDR2 YFSETQ. The CDR3 totals 17 residues. CDR3 residues: CASSLSTGTPRDTEAFF. The CDR3 nucleotides are TGCGCCAGCAGCCTGTCTACCGGGACACCGCGGGACACTGAAGCTTTCTTT.

This sequence joins TRBV7-9 and TRBJ2-7; 8 nucleotides agree with TRBD1. Germline CDR1 reads SEHNR; CDR2 reads FQNEAQ (reference sequence). This CDR3 region has 14 residues. J gave up 3 bases and V 1 base, and 2 bases lay outside the gene matches. The CDR3 DNA reads as TGTGCCAGCAGCTTAGGGGACAGGCACTACGAGCAGTACTTC. As protein: CASSLGDRHYEQYF.

This clonotype was found a few times. Written as DNA, the CDR3 is TGCAGTGCTAGACGGGCAGGGGCTGACTACGAGCAGTACTTC. It is translated as CSARRAGADYEQYF. The rearrangement joins TRBV20-1 to TRBJ2-7, with D maybe TRBD1 (6 bases). V lost 2 bases and J lost 3, with 14 bases in between. CDR3 length: 14 amino acids. Germline V gene lookup returns CDR1 DFQATT and CDR2 SNEGSKA (reference sequence).

This clonotype was recorded only once. The J gene is TRBJ2-3, the V gene TRBV11-2; 8 bases are shared with TRBD2. J lost 6 bases, V lost 6 bases, and 14 bases had no gene match. Germline CDR1 SGHAT, CDR2 FQNNGV. CDR3 length equals 16 residues. CDR3 in amino acids: CASSQRWGGGQDTQYF. CDR3 DNA: TGTGCCAGCAGTCAACGGTGGGGCGGGGGGCAGGATACGCAGTATTTT.